These 25 T cell receptor beta chains share one sample of origin, sequenced in a study of T-cell reconstitution after alpha-beta-depleted transplantation in children. Unique molecular identifiers were incorporated when the TCRbeta library was constructed. MiXCR, applied by TCRdb to the PCR reads, yields one record per CDR3 protein. The sample has approximately 590,000 distinct CDR3 sequences; roughly a tenth are singletons. Sequences were derived from PBMCs from the stem cell graft donor, sampled from the stem cell graft. Receptor source: a human donor who donated a stem cell graft to a child with acute myeloid leukemia.

The genes are TRBV6-2 or TRBV6-3 and TRBJ1-2; D not certain. Germline values: CDR1 MNHEY, CDR2 SVGEGT. The CDR3 loop spans 12 amino acids. The V and J ends lost 2 bases and 9 bases respectively, with 10 bases between them. CDR3 DNA sequence: TGTGCCAGCAGTTACGTCGGCGGGAGCTACACCTTC. Amino acids: CASSYVGGSYTF.

This clonotype appeared many times. This sequence joins TRBV20-1 and TRBJ2-5, with D perhaps given as TRBD1 or TRBD2 (5 bases each). This CDR3 has 15 residues. Germline V CDR1 and CDR2: DFQATT, SNEGSKA (reference sequence). The germline V and J ends were trimmed by 1 base and 3 bases, with 15 bases remaining between them. CDR3 residues: CSARGGARRKETQYF. The DNA of the CDR3 is TGCAGTGCTAGAGGAGGGGCCAGGAGAAAAGAGACCCAGTACTTC.

This clonotype came up many times. CDR3 protein: CSARDSSSTDTQYF. The CDR3 nucleotides read TGCAGTGCTAGGGACTCCTCTAGCACAGATACGCAGTATTTT. The V and J genes are TRBV20-1 and TRBJ2-3; TRBD2 is a possible D gene (5 bases). Germline CDR1 is DFQATT and CDR2 is SNEGSKA (reference sequence). The V and J ends lost 3 bases and 0 bases respectively, with 10 bases between them. The CDR3 consists of 14 residues.

The V call is TRBV6-1, the J call TRBJ2-6, with D tentatively TRBD1 (5 bases). The ends were cut back, 11 bases at V and 0 bases at J, with 14 bases in the middle. The CDR3 length is 15 residues. Germline V gene lookup returns CDR1 MNHNS and CDR2 SASEGT. The CDR3 loop is CAATDIRSGANVLTF. CDR3 sequence (DNA): TGTGCCGCGACGGACATTCGCTCTGGGGCCAACGTCCTGACTTTC.

The chain employs TRBV30 and TRBJ2-2; D gene uncertain. Per germline, CDR1 GTSNPN and CDR2 SVGIG (reference sequence). The CDR3 consists of 13 residues. V was trimmed by 0 bases and J by 6 bases, leaving 8 bases between them. CDR3 DNA sequence: TGTGCCTGGAGTGTCCTGAGGTCCGGGGAGCTGTTTTTT. As protein: CAWSVLRSGELFF.

This clonotype was counted a few times. One end of the junction does not line up with germline, which may come from a read error. V gene TRBV29-1 combines with J gene TRBJ2-1; 8 bases line up with TRBD2. The CDR3 is 9 amino acids. Per germline, CDR1 SQVTM and CDR2 ANQGSEA. The CDR3 nucleotides are TGCAGCGTTGACGGGGGGGTGCTCTTC. Residues: CSVDGGVLF.

This clonotype was observed a few times. The gene calls are TRBV29-1 and TRBJ2-7, with no clear D. Looked up from germline, CDR1 is SQVTM and CDR2 is ANQGSEA. CDR3 length: 13 amino acids. Trimming cost V 4 bases and J 2 bases, with 12 bases left between them. In DNA form, the CDR3 reads TGCAGCGTTGTGGGTCAGGTGGCCTACGAGCAGTACTTC. Translating gives CSVVGQVAYEQYF.

The J gene is TRBJ2-1, the V gene TRBV7-2; 12 bases line up with TRBD2. J was trimmed by 15 bases and V by 1 base; bases with no gene match: 4. The CDR3 consists of 13 residues. Germline values: CDR1 SGHTA, CDR2 FQGNSA. CDR3 in DNA: TGTGCCAGCAGCTTAGGGACTAGCGGGGCTGGGTTCTTC. This translates into CASSLGTSGAGFF.

In this sample, this clonotype turned up a few times. The chain has TRBV7-2 and TRBJ2-1; 13 bases are shared with TRBD2. The CDR3 consists of 15 residues. The V gene end was trimmed by 3 bases and the J gene end by 10 bases; junction bases not matched to a gene: 6. Germline CDR1 is SGHTA and CDR2 is FQGNSA. The chain's CDR3 is CASSFTSGRAGEQFF. The CDR3 DNA reads as TGTGCCAGCAGCTTTACTAGCGGGAGGGCCGGGGAGCAGTTCTTC.

This clonotype was detected a few times. The chain combines TRBV30 with TRBJ2-1; D may correspond to TRBD1 or TRBD2 (6 bases each). The CDR3 covers 12 residues. Trimming left V 4 bases short and J 8 bases short, with 12 bases between. Germline V CDR1 and CDR2: GTSNPN, SVGIG (reference sequence). This CDR3 is CAWTGAGDEQFF. The CDR3 DNA follows: TGTGCCTGGACGGGGGCAGGCGATGAGCAGTTCTTC.

This clonotype was counted at least ten times. The chain employs TRBV10-3 and TRBJ2-3; no clear D gene. V dropped 4 bases and J dropped 2 bases, with 7 bases sitting between them. This CDR3 is built from 13 residues. Germline V gives CDR1 ENHRY, CDR2 SYGVKD. CDR3 DNA sequence: TGTGCCATCAGTGGGACGGACACAGATACGCAGTATTTT. Amino acids: CAISGTDTDTQYF.

The V call is TRBV7-2, the J call TRBJ2-7, with a weak D call TRBD2 (5 bases). The CDR3 has 14 amino acids. With 2 bases removed from V and 3 bases from J, the gap between germline ends came to 11 bases. Germline V lookup: CDR1 SGHTA, CDR2 FQGNSA. The CDR3 here is CASSLLTAGYEQYF. CDR3 coding DNA: TGTGCCAGCAGCTTACTAACTGCGGGCTACGAGCAGTACTTC.

The rearrangement links TRBV29-1 to TRBJ2-1, with D unresolved. This CDR3 region has 15 residues. Germline assignment: CDR1 SQVTM and CDR2 ANQGSEA. Trimming removed 2 bases from V and 3 bases from J, with 14 bases in between. CDR3 protein: CSVERSVPLYNEQFF. The DNA for the CDR3 is TGCAGCGTTGAAAGGAGCGTACCCCTCTACAATGAGCAGTTCTTC.

This clonotype was counted ten times or more. The J gene is TRBJ1-2, the V gene TRBV29-1, with no clear D. Deletions cut 6 bases from V and 8 bases from J, with 16 bases between. The CDR3 consists of 12 residues. Germline V gene data show CDR1 as SQVTM and CDR2 as ANQGSEA. DNA for the CDR3: TGCAGCGTGGCCGGGAGCCAAATCGGCTACACCTTC. This codes for CSVAGSQIGYTF.

This clonotype showed up just a few times. Germline is not matched at one junction end, which may reflect a read error. The chain recombines TRBV4-3 with TRBJ1-1; the D is unclear. Germline CDR1 is LGHNA and CDR2 is YSLEER. The CDR3 totals 15 residues. The CDR3 spells CASSQEGNLGFFRRF. DNA for the CDR3: TGCGCCAGCAGCCAAGAGGGGAACCTTGGGTTTTTCAGGCGATTT.

This clonotype appeared many times. The chain couples TRBV20-1 to TRBJ1-3, with D unresolved. There are 14 residues in the CDR3. In germline, CDR1 is DFQATT, CDR2 SNEGSKA (reference sequence). V was trimmed by 6 bases and J by 2 bases, leaving 14 bases between them. For the CDR3, the DNA is TGCAGTGCAAGGGCTACAGTAACTGGAAACACCATATATTTT. As protein: CSARATVTGNTIYF.

This clonotype showed up many times. J is TRBJ2-7 and V is TRBV3-1, with 8 nucleotides matching TRBD1. This CDR3 has 15 amino acids. Germline V CDR1 and CDR2: LGHDT, YNNKEL (reference sequence). With V trimmed by 4 bases and J by 5 bases, 10 bases remained unmatched. The CDR3 sequence is CASSPADRGTHEQYF. For the CDR3, the DNA is TGTGCCAGCAGCCCCGCTGACAGGGGTACCCACGAGCAGTACTTC.

This chain links TRBV29-1 with TRBJ2-1; either TRBD1 or TRBD2 may fit D (5 bases each). This CDR3 spans 15 amino acids. Germline values: CDR1 SQVTM, CDR2 ANQGSEA. V was pared by 4 bases and J by 16 bases, with 29 bases between. CDR3 region: CSVAGSGGGHLGNFF. CDR3 DNA: TGCAGCGTTGCAGGGAGTGGGGGTGGACATCTCGGGAATTTCTTC.

The chain is built from TRBV4-2 and TRBJ2-6; 7 nucleotides agree with TRBD1. The CDR3 has 17 residues. The V gene end was trimmed by 2 bases and the J gene end by 0 bases; junction bases not matched to a gene: 4. Germline CDR1 LGHNA, CDR2 YNFKEQ. The DNA for the CDR3 is TGTGCCAGCAGCCAAAGACAGGGACCCTCTGGGGCCAACGTCCTGACTTTC. This translates into CASSQRQGPSGANVLTF.

This clonotype was seen repeatedly, ten times or more. The V and J genes are TRBV6-5 and TRBJ1-1, with D perhaps matching TRBD1 (5 bases). Trimming pared 8 bases from V and 2 bases from J, leaving 12 bases between. CDR1 and CDR2 from the germline V gene are MNHEY and SVGAGI. The CDR3 covers 13 residues. The CDR3 DNA follows: TGTGCCAGCTTGCGGGGGAGAAACACTGAAGCTTTCTTT. Translated, it gives CASLRGRNTEAFF.

Only a few counts were recorded for this clonotype. V gene TRBV6-2 or TRBV6-3 combines with J gene TRBJ2-7; 8 bases match TRBD2. This CDR3 is 14 amino acids long. Germline CDR1 and CDR2: MNHEY and SVGEGT. Unmatched junction bases numbered 8, after V lost 8 bases and J lost 2 bases. The DNA for the CDR3 is TGTGCCAGCCCTCACGGGGGGGTCACCTACGAGCAGTACTTC. This encodes CASPHGGVTYEQYF.

This clonotype was counted only a few times. The rearrangement uses TRBV24-1 and TRBJ2-1, with D possibly being TRBD2 (6 bases). With 3 bases removed from V and 4 bases from J, the gap between germline ends came to 15 bases. Germline CDR1 KGHDR, CDR2 SFDVKD. The CDR3 loop spans 16 amino acids. The CDR3 loop reads CATSDRGAGLYNEQFF. CDR3 bases: TGTGCCACCAGTGATCGGGGAGCGGGTCTATACAATGAGCAGTTCTTC.

This chain joins TRBV4-2 and TRBJ2-1, with 9 bases identical to TRBD2. The V segment lost 4 bases and the J segment 2 bases; nucleotides outside the gene matches: 6. CDR1 and CDR2 (germline): LGHNA, YNFKEQ. The CDR3 length is 16 residues. CDR3 DNA: TGTGCCAGCAGCCCCACACTAGCGGGCCCCTACAATGAGCAGTTCTTC. Translating gives CASSPTLAGPYNEQFF.

The chain uses TRBV20-1 and TRBJ1-2; TRBD1 agrees at 10 bases. The CDR3 runs 15 residues. V trimming: 8 bases; J trimming: 2 bases; junction bases outside the gene matches: 11. Germline V gene sequence: CDR1 DFQATT, CDR2 SNEGSKA (reference sequence). CDR3 protein: CSPPGTGAVNYGYTF. CDR3 in DNA: TGCAGTCCCCCCGGGACAGGGGCCGTAAACTATGGCTACACCTTC.

The chain employs TRBV12-3 or TRBV12-4 and TRBJ2-6; the D is unclear. V was clipped by 6 bases and J by 4 bases, with 10 bases between them. The length of the CDR3 is 14 residues. CDR3 residues: CASRTVTGANVLTF. The CDR3 DNA follows: TGTGCCAGCAGAACGGTGACCGGGGCCAACGTCCTGACTTTC.